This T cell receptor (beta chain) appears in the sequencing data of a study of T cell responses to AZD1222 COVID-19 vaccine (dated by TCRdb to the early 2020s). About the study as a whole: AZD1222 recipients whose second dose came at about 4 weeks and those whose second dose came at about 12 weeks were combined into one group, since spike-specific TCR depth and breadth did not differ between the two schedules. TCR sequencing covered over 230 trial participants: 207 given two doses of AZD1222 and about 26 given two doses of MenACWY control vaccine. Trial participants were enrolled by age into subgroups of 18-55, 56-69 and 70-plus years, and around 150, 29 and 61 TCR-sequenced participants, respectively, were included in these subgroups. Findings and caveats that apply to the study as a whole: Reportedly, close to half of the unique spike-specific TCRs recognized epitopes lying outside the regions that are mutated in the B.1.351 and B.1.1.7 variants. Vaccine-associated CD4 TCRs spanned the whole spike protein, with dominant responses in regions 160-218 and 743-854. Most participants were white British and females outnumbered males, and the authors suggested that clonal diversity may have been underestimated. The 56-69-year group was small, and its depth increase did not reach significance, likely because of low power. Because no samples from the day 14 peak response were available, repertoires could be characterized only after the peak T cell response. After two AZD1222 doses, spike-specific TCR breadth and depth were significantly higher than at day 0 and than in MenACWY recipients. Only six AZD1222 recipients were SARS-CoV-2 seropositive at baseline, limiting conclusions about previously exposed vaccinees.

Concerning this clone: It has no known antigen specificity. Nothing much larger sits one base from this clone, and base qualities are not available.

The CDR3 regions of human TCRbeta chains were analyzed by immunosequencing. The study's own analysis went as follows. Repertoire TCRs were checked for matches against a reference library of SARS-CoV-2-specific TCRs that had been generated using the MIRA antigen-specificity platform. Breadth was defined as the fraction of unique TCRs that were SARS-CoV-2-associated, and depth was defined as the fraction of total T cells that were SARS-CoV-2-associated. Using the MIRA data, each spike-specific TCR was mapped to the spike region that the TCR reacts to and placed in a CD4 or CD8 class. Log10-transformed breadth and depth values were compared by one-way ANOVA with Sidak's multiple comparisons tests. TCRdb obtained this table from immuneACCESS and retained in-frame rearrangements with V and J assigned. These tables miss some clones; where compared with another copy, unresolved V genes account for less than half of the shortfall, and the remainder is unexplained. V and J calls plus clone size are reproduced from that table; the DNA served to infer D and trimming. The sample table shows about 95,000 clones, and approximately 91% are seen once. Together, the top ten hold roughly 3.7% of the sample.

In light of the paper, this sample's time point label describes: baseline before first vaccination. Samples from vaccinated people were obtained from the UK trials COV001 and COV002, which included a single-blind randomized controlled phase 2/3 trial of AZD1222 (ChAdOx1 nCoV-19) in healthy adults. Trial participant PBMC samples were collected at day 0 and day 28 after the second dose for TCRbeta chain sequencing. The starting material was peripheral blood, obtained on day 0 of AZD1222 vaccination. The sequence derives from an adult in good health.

The CDR3 protein: CASRQAGGYGYTF. The DNA sequence is given as TGTGCCAGCCGACAGGCAGGGGGCTATGGCTACACCTTC. The chain employs TRBV6-5 and TRBJ1-2; 7 of the junction bases match TRBD1. The germline V and J ends show losses of 8 bases and 4 bases respectively, and no gene match explains 7 bases of the junction. CDR1 is given as MNHEY and CDR2 as SVGAGI, both from the germline V gene. Spanning cysteine to phenylalanine, the CDR3 consists of 13 amino acids. Only CDR3 DNA is held: 39 bases, read in frame from base 1.